A single T cell receptor beta chain is shown here with its context. Compared with germline, one end of the junction differs, possibly owing to a read error. This sample stems from a study of cytomegalovirus exposure and HLA in healthy donors. Primers: 60 Vbeta forward and 13 Jbeta reverse. Measured with immunoSEQ multiplex PCR; TCRdb has only the in-frame clones, and not every one. The sample shows roughly 120,000 clones, around 82% of them seen only once. The CDR3 has 12 residues. Per the germline V gene, CDR1 is SEHNR and CDR2 is FQNEAQ (reference sequence). The sequence was collected from a male donor in good health and CMV-seropositive. Input material: PBMCs. The V and J genes are TRBV7-9 and TRBJ2-7, with D hard to call. The CDR3 sequence: CSSSPLTYEQYF. The DNA for the CDR3 is TGTTCCAGCAGCCCACTGACCTACGAGCAGTACTTC.